This TCR beta chain was recorded in a study of type 1 regulatory T cells (dated by TCRdb to about 2021). In the study overall: The study characterized an in vitro protocol that generated a Tr1-enriched, alloantigen-specific CD4 T cell product named T-allo10. Patients with hematological malignancies who were receiving allogeneic hematopoietic stem cell transplantation were the group in which T-allo10 was being clinically evaluated. The research as a whole found: Compared with non-Tr1 cells, Tr1 cells had a narrower TCR repertoire, and the study took this difference to reflect clonal expansion driven by alloantigen.

Sequencer: Illumina MiSeq. In-frame beta chains were kept once TCRdb had trimmed the public reads at Q25 with fastp and called clones with MiXCR. Each entry is one CDR3 protein sequence, shown with its most common DNA and genes. A total of just under 65,000 distinct CDR3 sequences appear in this sample, nearly 50% of them only once. Of the sample, approximately 2% falls within the top ten clones. Note on this clonotype: This receptor's antigen is unknown. No qualities accompany the bases; no much larger clone lies one base away.

Taken from cysteine to phenylalanine, the CDR3 has 13 residues. The DNA shown is the 39-base CDR3, in frame from base 1. The germline ends are 7 bases apart after V is trimmed by 0 bases and J by 5 bases. Per the germline V gene, LGHNA is the CDR1 and YSLEER is the CDR2. The rearranged chain carries TRBV4-3 and TRBJ1-1, with the D gene call left open. Sequencing used cultured non-Tr1 T cells, either the whole culture or a sorted T cell fraction (not recorded which). What this sample's cell subset or site label stands for: non-Tr1 population from the T-allo10 product. This clonotype originated in a human donor in good health. The sequenced DNA: TGCGCCAGCAGCCAAGAGCCACGGACTGAAGCTTTCTTT. This encodes CASSQEPRTEAFF.